The clone carrying this T cell receptor (beta chain) was seen a handful of times. What it binds is unknown. Other DNA sequences in the same sample also yield this CDR3. Cells sorted by CD45RO/CCR7/CD25/CD127/CD95/CD27 comprised CD4+ naive, central memory, regulatory and stem cell-like memory cells. Populations obtained by sorting all exceeded 95% purity. The sample is drawn from a study of beta chain features in type 1 diabetes. Expressed TCRB transcripts were sequenced, since all the RNA that had been isolated was reverse transcribed. TCRdb's table, derived via immunoSEQ multiplex PCR, lists solely in-frame clones and lacks some. The table records around 120,000 clones, 17% of them present only once. CDR3 length: 12 residues. Per the germline V gene, CDR1 is GTSNPN and CDR2 is SVGIG (reference sequence). Trimming removed 0 bases at V and 8 bases at J, with 9 bases between. Study results and caveats: Within the patient group, naive, central memory and Treg TCRB repertoires appeared more similar to each other than within healthy donors. Shorter TCRB CDR3s, moderately but significantly so, were found in Type 1 diabetes patients in all four CD4+ subsets. A pattern of fewer insertions and more deletions at VDJ junctions was seen in type 1 diabetes patients.

The sample taken for sequencing was central memory CD4+ T cells from blood. The receptor was derived from a man aged 18 to 30 with type 1 diabetes. V is TRBV30 and J is TRBJ2-3, with D perhaps matching TRBD2 (5 bases). The CDR3 reads CAWSVQEGTQYF. The CDR3 DNA is TGTGCCTGGAGTGTACAAGAGGGTACGCAGTATTTT.